This T cell receptor (beta chain) is from a study of Ad26.COV2.S vaccination and SARS-CoV-2 variants (dated by TCRdb to the early 2020s). Some background on the complete study: Vaccine-arm donors came from COV1001, a multicentre, randomized, double-blind, placebo-controlled phase I-IIa trial of Ad26.COV2.S in healthy adults. Dosing of Ad26.COV2.S was intramuscular, at either 5x10^10 or 1x10^11 viral particles, delivered as one shot or as two shots spaced 56 days apart. TCRbeta repertoire sequencing was used to assess the specificity and breadth of SARS-CoV-2-reactive T cell receptors after Ad26.COV2.S vaccination. Trial participants were randomized into five groups of five, in which low-dose or high-dose Ad26.COV2.S was given once or twice, or placebo was given on both occasions. Investigators did not know the trial group allocation while performing experiments and assessing outcomes. A total of around 32 samples were included in the TCR-sequenced set, comprising roughly 20 Ad26.COV2.S vaccine recipients, 5 placebo recipients and 8 SARS-CoV-2 convalescent individuals. Study-wide findings and limitations: The study was not powered to compare responses between vaccine doses or regimens. It was noted by the authors that total T cell responses may have been underestimated by the TCR breadth and depth analyses. Vaccine and placebo recipients had similar non-spike TCR breadth, a finding consistent with the vaccine containing only spike. Higher spike-specific TCR breadth was observed in Ad26.COV2.S recipients than in placebo recipients (P = 0.0014). After vaccination, substantial breadth of spike-specific CD8+ and CD4+ T cell responses was reported.

This clone appeared a few times. Its antigen has not been determined. Qualities for individual bases were not recorded, and no much larger clone is one base off. The sample's treatment or condition label, in plain terms: some 19 received Ad26.COV2.S at low or high dose, single or two shots; 5 received placebo; per-sample allocation not given. Repertoires of vaccine and placebo recipients were sequenced from samples collected on day 63 after the first injection. Cohort 1b enrolled around 24 adults aged 18-55 years at a single site in Boston, USA, between 29 July and 7 August 2020. Ad26.COV2.S was a replication-incompetent adenovirus type 26 vector that expressed a prefusion-stabilized SARS-CoV-2 spike protein derived from the original Wuhan strain. TCRbeta CDR3 regions were sequenced with the immunoSEQ Assay. After extraction, genomic DNA underwent amplification by bias-controlled multiplex PCR, followed by high-throughput sequencing. On the authors' methods: To quantify the absolute abundance of every unique TCRbeta CDR3 region, sequences were collapsed and filtered. T cell fraction was estimated by normalizing TCRbeta template counts to usable DNA, with usable DNA measured through amplification of reference genes found in all nucleated cells. Repertoire TCRs were annotated as SARS-CoV-2-specific by exact matching of V gene, CDR3 amino acid sequence and J gene to a known reactive TCR set. The reference SARS-CoV-2 TCR set came from MIRA and was filtered for enrichment in COVID-19-positive ImmuneCODE repertoires, removing public or cross-reactive TCRs. Using the MIRA antigens, annotated TCRs were further analysed by specific ORF or by position within an ORF. Breadth was defined as the number of annotated unique rearrangements divided by the total number of unique productive rearrangements, and depth was defined as the summed frequency of the annotated unique rearrangements. TCR breadth was compared between groups using two-sided Wilcoxon rank-sum tests. TCRdb obtained this table from immuneACCESS and retained in-frame rearrangements with V and J assigned. These tables miss some clones; where compared with another copy, unresolved V genes account for less than half of the shortfall, and the remainder is unexplained. Clone size and V and J calls were adopted from that table, with D and trimming inferred from the DNA. In all, the sample holds some 640,000 clones, and 89% of those were seen once. The ten largest clones capture about 1.5% of the sample.

This clonotype originated in a person between 18 and 59 years old who received the Ad26.COV2.S COVID-19 vaccine or a placebo. The input for sequencing was peripheral blood, taken in a trial of Ad26.COV2.S vaccine versus placebo.

The CDR3 reads CASSQDNGASNEKLFF. The DNA reads as follows: TGTGCCAGCAGCCAAGATAACGGGGCCTCTAATGAAAAACTGTTTTTT. This chain joins TRBV3-1 (or the pseudogene TRBV3-2) to TRBJ1-4, with a weak D call of TRBD1 (5 bases match). From the germline V gene (reference sequence), CDR1 is LGHDT and CDR2 is YNNKEL. Trimming removed 0 bases from V and 3 bases from J, leaving 11 bases between the germline ends. From the cysteine up to the phenylalanine, the CDR3 has a length of 16 residues. Only the CDR3 part of the read is kept: 48 bases, read in frame from the first base.